The 28 T cell receptor beta chains presented below share a single source sample, sequenced in a study of human T cells and chemical hapten exposure. This sample's time point: patch test 2, 6 weeks after DPC sensitization. Treatment in this sample: therapeutic diphenylcyclopropenone sensitization with weekly scalp DPC. TCRdb re-called the RACE reads with MiXCR, one entry per CDR3 protein. This table holds about 54,000 distinct CDR3 sequences, 9.5% to 10% found once. The material was whole blood, obtained in connection with sensitization to the hapten diphenylcyclopropenone (DPC). These receptor sequences come from a woman aged 45-65 years with alopecia areata. Some clones in this sample may be carry-over from other donors' samples.

This chain links TRBV5-1 with TRBJ2-2, with D uncertain. CDR1 and CDR2 (germline): SGHRS, YFSETQ. The CDR3 runs 15 residues. Trimming removed 7 bases at V and 0 bases at J, with 13 bases between. CDR3 region: CASADNAANTGELFF. The DNA of the CDR3 is TGCGCCAGCGCCGACAATGCAGCGAACACCGGGGAGCTGTTTTTT.

This clonotype was seen at least ten times. V is TRBV27 and J is TRBJ2-1; perhaps TRBD2 as D (6 bases). The ends were cut back, 7 bases at V and 6 bases at J, with 19 bases in the middle. The germline V gene encodes CDR1 MNHEY and CDR2 SMNVEV (reference sequence). The CDR3 totals 15 residues. The CDR3 coding sequence is TGTGCCAGCACCCGACTCCCGGACGGGGGCAATGAGCAGTTCTTC. Translating gives CASTRLPDGGNEQFF.

Many counts were recorded for this clonotype. This rearrangement joins TRBV7-9 to TRBJ2-3; 8 bases fit TRBD2. Trimming removed 3 bases from V and 5 bases from J; junction bases left unmatched: 7. Germline assignment: CDR1 SEHNR and CDR2 FQNEAQ (reference sequence). The CDR3 length is 15 residues. DNA of the CDR3: TGTGCCAGCAGCTTTCTCCGGGGGGGCCGAGATACGCAGTATTTT. Its protein is CASSFLRGGRDTQYF.

This clonotype showed up many times. The chain combines TRBV13 with TRBJ1-2; 7 bases agree with TRBD1. The CDR3 length is 15 residues. In germline, CDR1 is PRHDT, CDR2 FYEKMQ (reference sequence). With 5 bases clipped from V and 4 bases from J, the junction kept 10 bases outside the gene matches. CDR3 region: CASSDYTGAGYGYTF. CDR3 nucleotide sequence: TGTGCCAGCAGCGACTACACAGGGGCAGGCTATGGCTACACCTTC.

This sequence joins TRBV6-2 or TRBV6-3 and TRBJ2-3; the D is unclear. The CDR3 covers 12 residues. Germline V gene data show CDR1 as MNHEY and CDR2 as SVGEGT. V gave up 7 bases and J gave up 4 bases, with 9 bases separating them. CDR3 sequence (DNA): TGTGCCAGCACCGACACCTCAGATACGCAGTATTTT. Translated, it gives CASTDTSDTQYF.

V and J are TRBV6-2 or TRBV6-3 and TRBJ2-3, with unresolved D. CDR1 MNHEY and CDR2 SVGEGT come from the germline V gene. The CDR3 length is 12 residues. Trimming cost V 5 bases and J 6 bases, with 9 bases left between them. CDR3 loop: CASSGLGDTQYF. In DNA, the CDR3 is TGTGCCAGCAGTGGCCTAGGTGATACGCAGTATTTT.

In the case of this clonotype: This clone may be a read error of a much larger clone one base away. The chain employs TRBV6-1 and TRBJ1-4; D call uncertain. CDR1 and CDR2 (germline): MNHNS, SASEGT. The CDR3 totals 14 residues. Trimming shortened V by 7 bases and J by 5 bases, and 14 bases separated the two germline ends. In DNA, the CDR3 is TGTGCCAGCATAGCAGGCTCTGCAAATGAAAAACTGTTTTTT. Its protein product is CASIAGSANEKLFF.

In this sample, this clonotype turned up a few times. The chain joins TRBV11-3 to TRBJ2-1, with 8 bases aligning to TRBD2. V trimming: 1 base; J trimming: 7 bases; junction bases outside the gene matches: 6. Germline values: CDR1 SGHNT, CDR2 YENEEA. This CDR3 is 15 amino acids long. The DNA of the CDR3 is TGTGCCAGCAGCTTAGTCCGGGAGGGGAGGAATGAGCAGTTCTTC. It translates to CASSLVREGRNEQFF.

The chain carries TRBV4-1 and TRBJ2-1; tentatively, D is TRBD2 (6 bases). CDR1 is MGHRA, CDR2 YSYEKL, per germline. The CDR3 is made up of 14 amino acids. Between the trimmed V and J ends, which lost 6 bases and 5 bases, there was a span of 14 bases. CDR3 protein: CASREGPGNNEQFF. In DNA form, the CDR3 reads TGCGCCAGCAGGGAGGGGCCTGGGAACAATGAGCAGTTCTTC.

The table lists this clonotype with a few counts. V usage is TRBV5-1 and J usage is TRBJ1-3; D is unclear. V was pared by 4 bases and J by 0 bases, with 23 bases between. Germline loops: CDR1 SGHRS, CDR2 YFSETQ. The CDR3 is 19 residues long. The CDR3 is CASSLGLSVLASSGNTIYF. CDR3 bases: TGCGCCAGCAGCCTAGGCTTGAGTGTTCTGGCCTCCTCTGGAAACACCATATATTTT.

The gene calls are TRBV20-1 and TRBJ2-5; D is unresolved. Germline assignment: CDR1 DFQATT and CDR2 SNEGSKA (reference sequence). V was trimmed by 8 bases and J by 1 base, leaving 2 bases between them. The CDR3 contains 9 residues. CDR3: CSPQETQYF. DNA of the CDR3: TGCAGTCCCCAAGAGACCCAGTACTTC.

This clonotype has just a few counts. V gene TRBV4-1 combines with J gene TRBJ2-5; possible D gene TRBD1, 6 bases. The CDR3 has 15 residues. V lost 1 base and J lost 5, with 14 bases in between. Germline V gene sequence: CDR1 MGHRA, CDR2 YSYEKL. The CDR3 sequence: CASSQGQGRVETQYF. The CDR3 coding sequence is TGCGCCAGCAGCCAAGGTCAGGGGCGCGTGGAGACCCAGTACTTC.

This clonotype was observed a few times. V is TRBV24-1 and J is TRBJ2-2; the D is unclear. The CDR3 length is 12 residues. Between the trimmed V and J ends, which lost 10 bases and 1 base, there was a span of 6 bases. CDR1 is KGHDR and CDR2 is SFDVKD in the germline V gene. CDR3 bases: TGTGCCACTTCACTGAACACCGGGGAGCTGTTTTTT. This gives the protein CATSLNTGELFF.

The table lists this clonotype with a few counts. J is TRBJ1-1 and V is TRBV4-1; D is unresolved. V was clipped by 0 bases and J by 1 base, with 6 bases between them. Germline V gene data show CDR1 as MGHRA and CDR2 as YSYEKL. CDR3 size: 14 residues. CDR3: CASSQDSGNTEAFF. The DNA of the CDR3 is TGCGCCAGCAGCCAAGATTCAGGGAACACTGAAGCTTTCTTT.

This chain connects TRBV21-1 to TRBJ2-3; the D call in the table, TRBD1, was not verified against the DNA. TRBV21-1 is a documented pseudogene. The CDR3 length is 13 residues. CDR3 loop: CASSDGHTDTQYF. CDR3 nucleotide sequence: TGTGCCAGCAGCGACGGACACACAGATACGCAGTATTTT.

The chain links TRBV28 to TRBJ1-2; 7 nucleotides agree with TRBD1. Germline V gene lookup returns CDR1 MDHEN and CDR2 SYDVKM. The CDR3 has 15 residues. The V and J ends lost 3 bases and 3 bases, in that order; junction bases with no gene match: 7. DNA for the CDR3: TGTGCCAGCAGTTTTGAGGGACAGTCAGACTATGGCTACACCTTC. It is translated as CASSFEGQSDYGYTF.

The gene calls are TRBV29-1 and TRBJ1-1; D is ambiguous. V lost 5 bases and J 5 bases, leaving 15 bases between the germline ends. This CDR3 is built from 13 residues. In germline, CDR1 is SQVTM, CDR2 ANQGSEA. The CDR3 DNA reads TGCAGCGTTTCCTCCCTGGAGCCTACTGAAGCTTTCTTT. Protein: CSVSSLEPTEAFF. Using reference TRBV29-1 and TRBJ1-1 for the parts outside the CDR3, the full variable domain is SAVISQKPSRDICQRGTSLTIQCQVDSQVTMMFWYRQQPGQSLTLIATANQGSEATYESGFVIDKFPISRPNLTFSTLTVSNMSPEDSSIYLCSVSSLEPTEAFFGQGTRLTVV.

The chain uses TRBV18 and TRBJ1-4, with D unresolved. From germline, CDR1 is KGHSH and CDR2 LQKENI. The CDR3 has 15 residues. Trimming stripped 0 bases from V and 4 bases from J, with 9 bases between. CDR3 in amino acids: CASSPPTEDNEKLFF. Written as DNA, the CDR3 is TGTGCCAGCTCACCACCGACGGAGGATAATGAAAAACTGTTTTTT.

This clonotype was picked up many times. The genes are TRBV6-5 and TRBJ1-1, with 8 bases lining up with TRBD1. The CDR3 totals 15 residues. Unmatched junction bases numbered 3, after V lost 2 bases and J lost 1 base. Per germline, CDR1 MNHEY and CDR2 SVGAGI. The CDR3: CASSYPGQANTEAFF. CDR3 DNA: TGTGCCAGCAGTTACCCGGGACAGGCGAACACTGAAGCTTTCTTT.

This clonotype has more than one count but fewer than ten. V and J are TRBV28 and TRBJ1-5, with D unclear. V was cut by 6 bases and J by 7 bases, with 16 bases left in between. The CDR3 covers 14 residues. The germline CDR1 and CDR2 sequences are MDHEN and SYDVKM. CDR3 residues: CASSVSIPHQPQHF. CDR3 coding DNA: TGTGCCAGCAGCGTTTCCATACCTCACCAGCCCCAGCATTTT. Combining the CDR3 with reference TRBV28 and TRBJ1-5 gives the whole variable domain DVKVTQSSRYLVKRTGEKVFLECVQDMDHENMFWYRQDPGLGLRLIYFSYDVKMKEKGDIPEGYSVSREKKERFSLILESASTNQTSMYLCASSVSIPHQPQHFGDGTRLSIL.

The chain employs TRBV12-3 or TRBV12-4 and TRBJ1-1, with no clear D. The germline V and J ends were trimmed by 3 bases and 0 bases, with 8 bases remaining between them. There are 14 residues in the CDR3. The CDR3 bases are TGTGCCAGCAGTTTTTTTGGGTTGAACACTGAAGCTTTCTTT. This sequence encodes CASSFFGLNTEAFF.

This clonotype has a handful of counts. This chain connects TRBV20-1 to TRBJ2-1; D remains unclear. Trimming took off 6 bases at V and 6 bases at J, with 6 bases between the two ends. The CDR3 contains 10 residues. The germline V gene encodes CDR1 DFQATT and CDR2 SNEGSKA (reference sequence). The CDR3 bases are TGCAGTGCGCAAACCAATGAGCAGTTCTTC. Residues: CSAQTNEQFF.

The CDR3 loop reads CASIKTENEQFF. The CDR3 nucleotides read TGTGCCAGCATCAAAACAGAAAATGAGCAGTTCTTC. This chain connects TRBV25-1 to TRBJ2-1, with D unclear. Germline V lookup: CDR1 MGHDK, CDR2 SYGVNS. The V end lost 7 bases, the J end lost 7 bases, and 11 bases lay between the germline ends. The CDR3 has 12 residues.

At least ten counts were recorded for this clonotype. This rearrangement joins TRBV12-3 or TRBV12-4 to TRBJ1-4; 8 nucleotides line up with TRBD1. Trimming removed 4 bases from V and 7 bases from J; junction bases left unmatched: 5. The CDR3 covers 14 residues. CDR3 DNA: TGTGCCAGCAGTTCGACAGGGGTCGGTGAAAAACTGTTTTTT. Protein: CASSSTGVGEKLFF.

The sample holds a few counts of this clonotype. This CDR3 reads CASSYLVGNTIYF. In DNA form, the CDR3 reads TGTGCCAGCAGTTACTTGGTCGGAAACACCATATATTTT. V usage is TRBV6-5 and J usage is TRBJ1-3; D gene ambiguous. The ends were cut back, 1 base at V and 4 bases at J, with 5 bases in the middle. The CDR3 spans 13 residues. Germline V gives CDR1 MNHEY, CDR2 SVGAGI.

This clonotype was counted at least ten times. This sequence joins TRBV11-2 and TRBJ1-4, with no clear D. CDR1 is SGHAT, CDR2 FQNNGV, per germline. The V end lost 5 bases, the J end lost 8 bases, and 15 bases lay between the germline ends. The CDR3 length is 14 residues. The CDR3 is CASSRAGAGEKLFF. The CDR3 DNA reads TGTGCCAGCAGCAGGGCCGGTGCCGGGGAAAAACTGTTTTTT.

This chain joins TRBV5-1 and TRBJ2-7, with D uncertain. The CDR3 is 14 residues long. Germline V lookup: CDR1 SGHRS, CDR2 YFSETQ. V was shortened by 3 bases and J by 0 bases, with 10 bases between the two germline ends. The CDR3 is CASSSSTDSYEQYF. CDR3 in DNA: TGCGCCAGCAGCTCCTCGACGGACTCCTACGAGCAGTACTTC. The full variable domain, completed using reference TRBV5-1 and TRBJ2-7, is KAGVTQTPRYLIKTRGQQVTLSCSPISGHRSVSWYQQTPGQGLQFLFEYFSETQRNKGNFPGRFSGRQFSNSRSEMNVSTLELGDSALYLCASSSSTDSYEQYFGPGTRLTVT.

V is TRBV5-1 and J is TRBJ2-1; the D gene is possibly TRBD1 (5 bases). The CDR3 length is 16 residues. V was cut by 1 base and J by 5 bases, with 16 bases left in between. Germline V CDR1 and CDR2: SGHRS, YFSETQ. CDR3 bases: TGCGCCAGCAGCTTGAGGGGCGGAGACACGAACAATGAGCAGTTCTTC. It encodes CASSLRGGDTNNEQFF. Based on the CDR3 plus reference TRBV5-1 and TRBJ2-1, the full variable domain is KAGVTQTPRYLIKTRGQQVTLSCSPISGHRSVSWYQQTPGQGLQFLFEYFSETQRNKGNFPGRFSGRQFSNSRSEMNVSTLELGDSALYLCASSLRGGDTNNEQFFGPGTRLTVL.